This T cell receptor (beta chain) appears in the sequencing data of a study of blood T cell repertoires in COVID-19. J gave up 1 base and V 4 bases, and 4 bases lay outside the gene matches. The CDR3 contains 15 residues. Germline loops: CDR1 SGHRS, CDR2 YFSETQ. Produced via immunoSEQ multiplex PCR; TCRdb's table is partial and in-frame only. The table records roughly 290,000 clones, roughly 85% of them present only once. As to this clone: The same CDR3 can be traced to other DNA sequences in this sample.

Sequenced: PBMCs or T cells enriched from blood (not recorded which). The receptor's source is a man aged 25 to 40 who had recovered from COVID-19. J is TRBJ2-3 and V is TRBV5-1; 9 bases are a match to TRBD2. The CDR3 here is CASSLASGGTDTQYF. Written as DNA, the CDR3 is TGCGCCAGCAGCCTGGCTAGCGGGGGCACAGATACGCAGTATTTT.